The sequence of this TCR beta chain was determined in a study of cytomegalovirus exposure and HLA in healthy donors. It was with 60 Vbeta and 13 Jbeta primers that the PCR ran. Sequenced by immunoSEQ multiplex PCR; TCRdb stores in-frame clones only, minus some. The sample contains approximately 150,000 clones, just over 75% of which appear only once. This CDR3 comprises 12 residues. Trimming stripped 1 base from V and 10 bases from J, with 8 bases between. The rearrangement links TRBV23-1 to TRBJ2-1; TRBD1 might be the D (6 bases). TRBV23-1 counts as an open reading frame of uncertain function. The sequence came from a man in his forties in good health and CMV-seronegative. What was sequenced was PBMCs. The CDR3 DNA reads TGCGCCAGCAGTCAATGGGGGACAGAGCAGTTCTTC. It yields the protein CASSQWGTEQFF.